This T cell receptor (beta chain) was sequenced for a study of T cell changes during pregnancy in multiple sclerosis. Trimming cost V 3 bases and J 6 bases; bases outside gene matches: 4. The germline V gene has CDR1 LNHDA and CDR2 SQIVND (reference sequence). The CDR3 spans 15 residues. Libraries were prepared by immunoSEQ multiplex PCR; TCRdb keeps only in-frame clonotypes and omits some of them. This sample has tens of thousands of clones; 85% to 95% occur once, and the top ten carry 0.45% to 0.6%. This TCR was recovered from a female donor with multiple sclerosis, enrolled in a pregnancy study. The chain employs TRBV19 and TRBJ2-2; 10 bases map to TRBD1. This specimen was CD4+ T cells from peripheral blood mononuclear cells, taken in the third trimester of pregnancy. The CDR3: CASSMGQGSAGELFF. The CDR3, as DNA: TGTGCCAGTAGTATGGGACAGGGGTCCGCCGGGGAGCTGTTTTTT.